The text below deals with one TCR beta chain. Its antigen is undetermined. J lost 4 bases, V lost 4 bases, and 5 bases had no gene match. Germline V gene lookup returns CDR1 SGHRS and CDR2 YFSETQ. This CDR3 has 13 amino acids. These data originate in a study of shared clonotypes between healthy human individuals. Recent vaccinations or acute infections were absent in the healthy HIV-negative adult donors. Nashville, Tennessee was home to all donors, who were Caucasian adults. Whole-study findings and limits: Among the subsets, naive ones generally showed larger estimated richness than memory ones. Lower generation probabilities were found for non-shared clonotypes than for those shared by all four donors.

Only in-frame clones appear in the TCRdb table, and some are missing; sequencing was by immunoSEQ multiplex PCR. The sample records some 2,000,000 clones, roughly 94% being singletons. This TCR came from a man aged 18 to 35 in good health. Sequencing was performed on naive CD4+ T cells sorted from blood. The subset is: CD45RA+ positively selected. This rearrangement joins TRBV5-1 to TRBJ2-7; 7 bases align to TRBD1. Written as DNA, the CDR3 is TGCGCCAGCAGCCGTCCACAGGGGTACGAGCAGTACTTC. Translation gives CASSRPQGYEQYF.